Shown below are 29 T cell receptor beta chains from a single sample sequenced in a study of blood T cell repertoires in COVID-19. TCRdb's copy holds only in-frame clones and misses some; the assay was immunoSEQ multiplex PCR. The sample holds approximately 250,000 clones; 65% to 90% are singletons and the top ten take about 9.3%. Material for sequencing was PBMCs or T cells enriched from blood (not recorded which). Source of these receptors: a woman between 45 and 65 years old with acute COVID-19.

Concerning this clone: Within the sample, other DNA sequences also encode this same CDR3. The rearrangement joins TRBV30 to TRBJ1-1; the D is unclear. The germline V and J ends were trimmed by 0 bases and 1 base, with 6 bases remaining between them. The CDR3 consists of 13 residues. Germline CDR1 and CDR2: GTSNPN and SVGIG (reference sequence). CDR3 coding DNA: TGTGCCTGGAGTGTGCGGGGGAACACTGAAGCTTTCTTT. Protein: CAWSVRGNTEAFF. Combining the CDR3 with reference TRBV30 and TRBJ1-1 gives the whole variable domain SQTIHQWPATLVQPVGSPLSLECTVEGTSNPNLYWYRQAAGRGLQLLFYSVGIGQISSEVPQNLSASRPQDRQFILSSKKLLLSDSGFYLCAWSVRGNTEAFFGQGTRLTVV.

The rearrangement joins TRBV5-6 to TRBJ2-7; a weak D match, TRBD1 (5 bases). V was trimmed by 0 bases and J by 0 bases, leaving 13 bases between them. The CDR3 spans 16 residues. Germline V gives CDR1 SGHDT, CDR2 YYEEEE. DNA of the CDR3: TGTGCCAGCAGCTTGGCGAGTCAGGGCCTCTCCTACGAGCAGTACTTC. Residues: CASSLASQGLSYEQYF. Full variable domain (outside the CDR3, taken from reference TRBV5-6 and TRBJ2-7): DAGVTQSPTHLIKTRGQQVTLRCSPKSGHDTVSWYQQALGQGPQFIFQYYEEEERQRGNFPDRFSGHQFPNYSSELNVNALLLGDSALYLCASSLASQGLSYEQYFGPGTRLTVT.

The rearrangement uses TRBV18 and TRBJ1-5; TRBD1 might be the D (6 bases). The CDR3 extends over 18 amino acids. Germline V gene lookup returns CDR1 KGHSH and CDR2 LQKENI. V lost 4 bases, J lost 1 base, and 20 bases lay in between. CDR3 protein: CASSHQSGAGGSNQPQHF. DNA for the CDR3: TGTGCCAGCTCACACCAATCAGGGGCGGGTGGCAGCAATCAGCCCCAGCATTTT.

The chain joins TRBV10-3 to TRBJ1-1; D is uncertain. Germline-derived CDR1 and CDR2 are ENHRY and SYGVKD. The ends were cut back, 4 bases at V and 0 bases at J, with 9 bases in the middle. This CDR3 contains 14 residues. DNA for the CDR3: TGTGCCATCAGTGCGGGAGTAATGAACACTGAAGCTTTCTTT. Its translation is CAISAGVMNTEAFF.

This clone was counted only a few times. The J gene is TRBJ1-2, the V gene TRBV7-2, with D unresolved. V shed 0 bases and J shed 6 bases, with 14 bases lying between them. This CDR3 is 15 amino acids long. CDR1 is SGHTA, CDR2 FQGNSA, per germline. The CDR3: CASSLAGSGGDGYTF. The CDR3 bases are TGTGCCAGCAGCTTAGCGGGCAGCGGTGGAGATGGCTACACCTTC.

The rearrangement joins TRBV5-1 to TRBJ1-1, with 7 positions matching TRBD1. Germline CDR1 is SGHRS and CDR2 is YFSETQ. V lost 1 base to trimming and J lost 1 base; unmatched junction nucleotides: 7. CDR3 length: 16 amino acids. In DNA, the CDR3 is TGCGCCAGCAGCTTGTTATCCAGGGGGGCGAACACTGAAGCTTTCTTT. Translated: CASSLLSRGANTEAFF. Supplemented by reference TRBV5-1 and TRBJ1-1, the full variable domain reads KAGVTQTPRYLIKTRGQQVTLSCSPISGHRSVSWYQQTPGQGLQFLFEYFSETQRNKGNFPGRFSGRQFSNSRSEMNVSTLELGDSALYLCASSLLSRGANTEAFFGQGTRLTVV.

The chain employs TRBV30 and TRBJ1-4; tentatively, D is TRBD1 (5 bases). CDR1 is GTSNPN and CDR2 is SVGIG in the germline V gene (reference sequence). The CDR3 spans 15 residues. The V end was cut by 1 base, the J end by 8 bases, with 17 bases between. The CDR3 coding sequence is TGTGCCTGGAGTGCGGGACTTGCCAATTGGGAAAAACTGTTTTTT. Protein product: CAWSAGLANWEKLFF. Looking up the rest from reference TRBV30 and TRBJ1-4 gives the full variable domain: SQTIHQWPATLVQPVGSPLSLECTVEGTSNPNLYWYRQAAGRGLQLLFYSVGIGQISSEVPQNLSASRPQDRQFILSSKKLLLSDSGFYLCAWSAGLANWEKLFFGSGTQLSVL.

This sequence joins TRBV4-3 and TRBJ2-1; a possible D gene is TRBD2 (6 bases). Trimming stripped 1 base from V and 2 bases from J, with 15 bases between. From germline, CDR1 is LGHNA and CDR2 YSLEER. The CDR3 length is 17 residues. In nucleotides, the CDR3 is TGCGCCAGCAGCCAAGCCACTAGCAGGAGCGCCTACAATGAGCAGTTCTTC. Its translation: CASSQATSRSAYNEQFF.

This chain links TRBV19 with TRBJ1-2, with D uncertain. The V end was cut by 3 bases, the J end by 3 bases, with 14 bases between. The CDR3 extends over 15 amino acids. CDR1 and CDR2 from the germline V gene are LNHDA and SQIVND (reference sequence). The CDR3 sequence: CASSMRRAGYYGYTF. The CDR3 DNA follows: TGTGCCAGTAGTATGCGGAGGGCAGGATACTATGGCTACACCTTC.

The chain recombines TRBV25-1 with TRBJ2-3; 12 bases are a match to TRBD1. The germline CDR1 and CDR2 sequences are MGHDK and SYGVNS. The CDR3 covers 15 residues. After removal of 5 bases from V and 8 bases from J, the junction contained 8 bases not matched to a gene. CDR3 amino acids: CASSLGTGGRGTQYF. The CDR3 DNA follows: TGTGCCAGCAGTCTGGGGACAGGGGGCAGGGGTACGCAGTATTTT.

This clone has a handful of counts. The V call is TRBV5-4, the J call TRBJ1-2; TRBD1 is a possible D gene (5 bases). Germline CDR1 and CDR2: SGHNT and YYREEE (reference sequence). V lost 3 bases and J 0 bases, leaving 15 bases between the germline ends. The CDR3 has 16 amino acids. CDR3 loop: CASSSADNYANYGYTF. CDR3 in DNA: TGTGCCAGCAGCTCCGCGGACAATTACGCTAACTATGGCTACACCTTC. Full variable domain (outside the CDR3, taken from reference TRBV5-4 and TRBJ1-2): ETGVTQSPTHLIKTRGQQVTLRCSSQSGHNTVSWYQQALGQGPQFIFQYYREEENGRGNFPPRFSGLQFPNYSSELNVNALELDDSALYLCASSSADNYANYGYTFGSGTRLTVV.

This chain uses TRBV15 with TRBJ2-7, with 8 bases aligning to TRBD1. V trimming: 0 bases; J trimming: 3 bases; junction bases outside the gene matches: 1. From germline, CDR1 is LNHNV and CDR2 YYDKDF (reference sequence). This CDR3 region has 14 residues. The CDR3 spells CATSRDGTGYEQYF. The CDR3 coding sequence is TGTGCCACCAGCAGAGATGGGACAGGCTACGAGCAGTACTTC.

The chain links TRBV7-2 to TRBJ2-1; TRBD2 matches at 8 bases. Per germline, CDR1 SGHTA and CDR2 FQGNSA. J was trimmed by 10 bases and V by 0 bases; bases with no gene match: 8. The CDR3 runs 15 residues. CDR3 region: CASSLADEGTREQFF. The CDR3 DNA follows: TGTGCCAGCAGCTTAGCAGATGAAGGGACTAGAGAGCAGTTCTTC.

This chain joins TRBV27 and TRBJ2-2; 11 positions match TRBD1. Trimming cost V 5 bases and J 7 bases; bases outside gene matches: 9. The CDR3 is 16 residues long. CDR1 is MNHEY, CDR2 SMNVEV, per germline (reference sequence). CDR3 sequence (DNA): TGTGCCAGCAGTACGGGACAGGGGGTTGCCAACGGGGAGCTGTTTTTT. It codes for CASSTGQGVANGELFF.

Only one count was recorded for this clone. The chain is built from TRBV19 and TRBJ1-6; a possible D gene is TRBD1 (6 bases). CDR1 is LNHDA, CDR2 SQIVND, per germline (reference sequence). The CDR3 spans 14 residues. Trimming left V 9 bases short and J 10 bases short, with 19 bases between. CDR3 sequence: CASRDTVLGSPLHF. As DNA, the CDR3 is TGTGCCAGCCGGGACACGGTCTTAGGATCACCCCTCCACTTT.

The chain is built from TRBV19 and TRBJ1-5; D uncertain. This CDR3 has 13 amino acids. Trimming cost V 7 bases and J 10 bases, with 17 bases left between them. Germline V CDR1 and CDR2: LNHDA, SQIVND (reference sequence). Here the CDR3 DNA reads TGTGCCAGTACTCCAAGAGCCTTCTTTCCCCAGCATTTT. It encodes CASTPRAFFPQHF.

V and J are TRBV30 and TRBJ1-2, with D possibly matching TRBD1 (5 bases). Germline assignment: CDR1 GTSNPN and CDR2 SVGIG (reference sequence). V lost 2 bases, J lost 8 bases, and 12 bases lay in between. The CDR3 is 12 amino acids. The CDR3 sequence: CAWSYSGNGYTF. DNA for the CDR3: TGTGCCTGGAGTTATTCAGGGAACGGCTACACCTTC.

A word on this clone: The junction departs from germline at one end; a sequencing error may be responsible. This rearrangement joins TRBV6-1 to TRBJ1-2; TRBD1 aligns across 7 bases. The CDR3 runs to 12 residues. The germline V gene has CDR1 MNHNS and CDR2 SASEGT. In DNA, the CDR3 is TGTGCCAGCAGGGAAGGGGGCCACGGCTACACCTTC. Translating it yields CASREGGHGYTF.

The chain uses TRBV29-1 and TRBJ1-1; 7 bases line up with TRBD1. The CDR3 spans 13 residues. Germline lookup yields CDR1 SQVTM and CDR2 ANQGSEA. Trimming at V came to 8 bases and at J to 6 bases, leaving 12 bases not matched to a gene. CDR3 nucleotide sequence: TGCAGCACGCTAGGGGGCCTAATCCCTGAAGCTTTCTTT. Translated: CSTLGGLIPEAFF.

The V gene is TRBV5-1, the J gene TRBJ2-7, with TRBD2 as a possible D gene (6 bases). The CDR3 runs to 15 residues. V gave up 0 bases and J gave up 4 bases, with 14 bases separating them. Germline V gene lookup returns CDR1 SGHRS and CDR2 YFSETQ. The DNA of the CDR3 is TGCGCCAGCAGCTTGGCGGGCGGGGCCGGGTACGAGCAGTACTTC. Translated, it gives CASSLAGGAGYEQYF.

J is TRBJ2-2 and V is TRBV5-1; D not certain. The V gene lost 3 bases and the J gene lost 2 bases, with 17 bases spanning the gap. The CDR3 covers 17 residues. Germline assignment: CDR1 SGHRS and CDR2 YFSETQ. The CDR3 DNA sequence: TGCGCCAGCAGCTGGGTAGACCGACTTGTAAACACCGGGGAGCTGTTTTTT. Its protein product is CASSWVDRLVNTGELFF. The whole variable domain, filled in from reference TRBV5-1 and TRBJ2-2, reads KAGVTQTPRYLIKTRGQQVTLSCSPISGHRSVSWYQQTPGQGLQFLFEYFSETQRNKGNFPGRFSGRQFSNSRSEMNVSTLELGDSALYLCASSWVDRLVNTGELFFGEGSRLTVL.

The chain couples TRBV6-4 to TRBJ2-1; 8 nucleotides agree with TRBD2. The trim removed 5 bases at V and 0 bases at J, leaving 3 bases unmatched. The CDR3 length is 15 residues. The germline CDR1 and CDR2 sequences are MRHNA and SNTAGT. The DNA for the CDR3 is TGTGCCAGCAGTCTTAGCGGGGACTCCTACAATGAGCAGTTCTTC. The encoded protein is CASSLSGDSYNEQFF.

This chain uses TRBV10-3 with TRBJ2-3; 12 bases are shared with TRBD2. CDR3 length: 16 residues. CDR1 and CDR2 from the germline V gene are ENHRY and SYGVKD. V dropped 4 bases and J dropped 5; count of bases not matched to a gene: 7. CDR3 residues: CAISGSTSGGGDTQYF. The CDR3 nucleotides are TGTGCCATCAGTGGATCGACTAGCGGGGGAGGAGATACGCAGTATTTT.

The chain is built from TRBV5-4 and TRBJ1-2, with D hard to call. Trimming removed 1 base from V and 8 bases from J, with 6 bases in between. Per germline, CDR1 SGHNT and CDR2 YYREEE (reference sequence). The CDR3 loop spans 11 amino acids. Here the CDR3 DNA reads TGTGCCAGCAGCTTGAATCAGGGCTACACCTTC. Protein product: CASSLNQGYTF. The entire variable domain, with the rest obtained from reference TRBV5-4 and TRBJ1-2, is as follows: ETGVTQSPTHLIKTRGQQVTLRCSSQSGHNTVSWYQQALGQGPQFIFQYYREEENGRGNFPPRFSGLQFPNYSSELNVNALELDDSALYLCASSLNQGYTFGSGTRLTVV.

This clone occurred a few times. J is TRBJ2-1 and V is TRBV4-2; 9 bases line up with TRBD1. Germline trimming cut 3 bases from V and 7 bases from J; bases unmatched to any gene: 7. CDR1 and CDR2 (germline): LGHNA, YNFKEQ. CDR3 length equals 15 residues. The chain's CDR3 is CASSQEQGAGNEQFF. The CDR3 coding sequence is TGTGCCAGCAGCCAGGAACAGGGGGCGGGGAATGAGCAGTTCTTC.

In regard to this clone: One junction end does not reproduce the germline sequence, and a read error may be involved. The chain uses TRBV7-7 and TRBJ2-5; D ambiguous. CDR1 and CDR2 from the germline V gene are SSHAT and FNYEAQ (reference sequence). The CDR3 totals 15 residues. CDR3 nucleotide sequence: TGTGCTAGCAGCCCTTCGCCGGGTCCCAGAGGGACCCAGTACTTC. The encoded protein is CASSPSPGPRGTQYF. Full variable domain (remainder filled in from reference TRBV7-7 and TRBJ2-5): GAGVSQSPRYKVTKRGQDVTLRCDPISSHATLYWYQQALGQGPEFLTYFNYEAQPDKSGLPSDRFSAERPEGSISTLTIQRTEQRDSAMYRCASSPSPGPRGTQYFGPGTRLLVL.

The chain couples TRBV5-6 to TRBJ1-2; D call uncertain. The CDR3 is 14 residues long. Looked up from germline, CDR1 is SGHDT and CDR2 is YYEEEE. V was cut by 4 bases and J by 3 bases, with 13 bases left in between. The CDR3 nucleotides are TGTGCCAGCAGCGGCGGATTTCCCTACTATGGCTACACCTTC. Protein product: CASSGGFPYYGYTF. The full variable domain, with the rest looked up from reference TRBV5-6 and TRBJ1-2, is DAGVTQSPTHLIKTRGQQVTLRCSPKSGHDTVSWYQQALGQGPQFIFQYYEEEERQRGNFPDRFSGHQFPNYSSELNVNALLLGDSALYLCASSGGFPYYGYTFGSGTRLTVV.

The rearrangement uses TRBV5-4 and TRBJ2-5; 8 bases are shared with TRBD2. The CDR3 runs 17 residues. The germline V gene has CDR1 SGHNT and CDR2 YYREEE (reference sequence). J lost 1 base, V lost 4 bases, and 12 bases had no gene match. The CDR3 DNA is TGTGCCAGCAGCCCTGGCGGTCTAGCGGGTACCCAAGAGACCCAGTACTTC. It is translated as CASSPGGLAGTQETQYF. The full variable domain, with the rest looked up from reference TRBV5-4 and TRBJ2-5, is ETGVTQSPTHLIKTRGQQVTLRCSSQSGHNTVSWYQQALGQGPQFIFQYYREEENGRGNFPPRFSGLQFPNYSSELNVNALELDDSALYLCASSPGGLAGTQETQYFGPGTRLLVL.

This rearrangement joins TRBV6-5 to TRBJ1-3; possible D gene TRBD1, 5 bases. Deletions cut 5 bases from V and 4 bases from J, with 12 bases between. This CDR3 region has 14 residues. CDR1 and CDR2 from the germline V gene are MNHEY and SVGAGI. CDR3 in amino acids: CASSRGTLGNTIYF. CDR3 nucleotides: TGTGCCAGCAGTCGCGGGACCTTGGGAAACACCATATATTTT.